This T cell receptor (beta chain) derives from a study of blood T cells in healthy people across ages. Trimming took off 1 base at V and 0 bases at J, with 13 bases between the two ends. There are 15 residues in the CDR3. Germline V gene sequence: CDR1 DFQATT, CDR2 SNEGSKA (reference sequence). A second roughly 7 to 11 cycle PCR used barcoded and J-beta primers. TCRdb re-called the 5' RACE reads through MiXCR, storing one row per CDR3 protein. The sample carries 850,000 to 1,000,000 distinct CDR3 sequences, roughly half recorded once. This clonotype was seen a handful of times. The receptor was derived from a woman aged 55-70 years in good health. The chain combines TRBV20-1 with TRBJ2-7, with no clear D. Source material: blood. CDR3 DNA: TGCAGTGCTAGAGCGATCGGCAGTCGCTCCTACGAGCAGTACTTC. Its translation is CSARAIGSRSYEQYF.